Following are 5 T cell receptor beta chains from one sample sequenced in a study of human T cells and chemical hapten exposure. TCRdb independently ran MiXCR on the RACE reads; one entry per CDR3 protein. This sample has around 340,000 distinct CDR3 sequences, with 6% to 8.5% found just once. Time point here: patch test 1, 2 weeks after DPC sensitization. Regarding treatment: therapeutic diphenylcyclopropenone sensitization with weekly scalp DPC. The input for sequencing was whole blood, taken in connection with sensitization to the hapten diphenylcyclopropenone (DPC). These receptors were obtained from a woman under 30 with alopecia areata. Some clones in this sample may be carry-over from other donors' samples.

The chain joins TRBV5-8 to TRBJ1-1, with D perhaps matching TRBD1 (5 bases). V was pared by 0 bases and J by 5 bases, with 17 bases between. CDR3 length equals 16 residues. Germline lookup yields CDR1 SGHTS and CDR2 YDEGEE. CDR3 sequence reads: CASSLAYGHLETEAFF. The CDR3 DNA is TGTGCCAGCAGCTTGGCCTACGGACACCTCGAGACTGAAGCTTTCTTT.

The chain joins TRBV4-3 to TRBJ2-7, with D tentatively TRBD1 (5 bases). Per germline, CDR1 LGHNA and CDR2 YSLEER. This CDR3 comprises 17 residues. Trimming cost V 0 bases and J 3 bases, with 18 bases left between them. The CDR3 reads CASSQDTLREGSYEQYF. The DNA for the CDR3 is TGCGCCAGCAGCCAAGATACCCTCAGGGAAGGTAGCTACGAGCAGTACTTC.

V usage is TRBV24-1 and J usage is TRBJ2-7; D unresolved. The CDR3 covers 13 residues. Germline-derived CDR1 and CDR2 are KGHDR and SFDVKD. Trimming left V 1 base short and J 3 bases short, with 6 bases between. The CDR3 DNA is TGTGCCACCAGTGATTTAAACTACTACGAGCAGTACTTC. Encoded protein: CATSDLNYYEQYF.

The chain combines TRBV5-1 with TRBJ2-5; D unclear. The CDR3 extends over 12 amino acids. Looked up from germline, CDR1 is SGHRS and CDR2 is YFSETQ. V gave up 4 bases and J gave up 5 bases, with 9 bases separating them. The CDR3 DNA follows: TGCGCCAGCAGCACACCCCCGGAGACCCAGTACTTC. It encodes CASSTPPETQYF.

This clonotype was seen many times. CDR3: CSVALGSTEAFF. The CDR3 DNA reads as TGCAGCGTTGCGTTAGGGAGCACTGAAGCTTTCTTT. The chain links TRBV29-1 to TRBJ1-1; the D is unclear. Germline V gives CDR1 SQVTM, CDR2 ANQGSEA. The CDR3 length is 12 residues. With 4 bases removed from V and 4 bases from J, the gap between germline ends came to 10 bases.